A selection of T cell receptor beta chains follows, all from one sample in a study of T cell repertoires in cytomegalovirus infection. Using its own MiXCR run on the reads, TCRdb lists one record per CDR3 protein. The sample lists about 300,000 distinct CDR3 sequences, about a quarter occurring once. Source material: PBMCs. The receptor set was obtained from a human donor in good health (CMV status not recorded). Some clones in this sample may be carry-over from other donors' samples. Each CDR3 is given with its conserved first and last residue. A D gene is named only where the DNA matches it firmly. For some rows the clone size is stated as once, few or many, or as a class when expanded; others skip it.

d_call	v_call	cdr3_length	j_call	clone_size	cdr3_nt	cdr3_aa
TRBD2	TRBV12-3/TRBV12-4	16	TRBJ2-1	many	TGTGCCAGCACCGAGGGTAGGCCTAGCGGGAGAGGGGAGCAGTTCTTC	CASTEGRPSGRGEQFF
TRBD1	TRBV6-1	15	TRBJ2-7	NA	TGTGCCAGCAGGGAAGACAGGGGAACGTCCTACGAGCAGTACTTC	CASREDRGTSYEQYF
NA	TRBV19	12	TRBJ2-1	NA	TGTGCCAGTAGTACGCTAGGAAATGAGCAGTTCTTC	CASSTLGNEQFF
NA	TRBV7-3	14	TRBJ2-1	many	TGTGCCAGCAGCCCAGATTCGGGGTCTAATGAGCAGTTCTTC	CASSPDSGSNEQFF
TRBD2	TRBV7-2	18	TRBJ2-7	few	TGTGCCAGCAGCTATGCAGCCACGACTAGCGGGAGTACATACGAGCAGTACTTC	CASSYAATTSGSTYEQYF
NA	TRBV10-3	14	TRBJ1-1	NA	NA	CAISFGEGDTEAFF
NA	TRBV24-1	13	TRBJ1-5	few	TGTGCCACCAGTGACCGACAGTATCAGCCCCAGCATTTT	CATSDRQYQPQHF
NA	TRBV20-1	12	TRBJ1-1	NA	TGCAGTGCAGAGGGTTTTGGCACTGAAGCTTTCTTT	CSAEGFGTEAFF
NA	TRBV11-2	20	TRBJ2-7	few	TGTGCCAGCAGCTTAGTTCCCCCCGGGACTCCAGCCCCACTTCTCTACGAGCAGTACTTC	CASSLVPPGTPAPLLYEQYF
TRBD1	TRBV6-2/TRBV6-3	12	TRBJ1-1	NA	TGTGCCAAGACAGGGTCCCAGGAGGGAGCTTTCTTT	CAKTGSQEGAFF
TRBD1	TRBV29-1	15	TRBJ2-2	NA	TGCAGCGTTGAATTTTGGACAGGGTCCACCGGGGAGCTGTTTTTT	CSVEFWTGSTGELFF
NA	TRBV12-3/TRBV12-4	16	TRBJ2-6	NA	TGTGCCAGCAACTCCATTGGACGGTCTGGGGCCAACGTCCTGACTTTC	CASNSIGRSGANVLTF
NA	TRBV27	15	TRBJ1-1	few	TGTGCCAGCAGTTTAGAGAATGGGGGGCGAGGGGGAGCTTTCTTT	CASSLENGGRGGAFF
TRBD1	TRBV7-8	16	TRBJ2-1	many	TGTGCCAGCAGCTTAAGGGACAGGGTATTAGACAATGAGCAGTTCTTC	CASSLRDRVLDNEQFF
NA	TRBV11-2	13	TRBJ1-5	NA	TGTGCCAGCAGCCCTAGAAGGGGACAGCCCCAGCATTTT	CASSPRRGQPQHF
NA	TRBV12-3/TRBV12-4	15	TRBJ2-7	NA	TGTGCCAGCAGTTCCGATGGGTGGGGCGGTGACGAGCAGTACTTC	CASSSDGWGGDEQYF
TRBD2	TRBV4-1	15	TRBJ2-5	NA	TGCGCCAGCAGCCGGGGGACTAGCGGGGGAGAGACCCAGTACTTC	CASSRGTSGGETQYF
NA	TRBV6-5	14	TRBJ1-3	NA	TGTGCCAGCAGTACAGGAGGGTCAGGAAACACCATATATTTT	CASSTGGSGNTIYF
NA	TRBV7-6	14	TRBJ2-1	many	TGTGCCAGCAGCTTAGCCCGGGGGCGCAGTGAGCAGTTCTTC	CASSLARGRSEQFF
NA	TRBV7-9	13	TRBJ2-7	NA	TGTGCCAGCAGCCAGACACGTCCGTTAGGGCAGTACTTC	CASSQTRPLGQYF
NA	TRBV7-2	15	TRBJ2-7	NA	TGTGCCAGCAGCTTAGGAAGGTTGAGCTCCTACGAGCAGTACTTC	CASSLGRLSSYEQYF
TRBD2	TRBV7-2	15	TRBJ2-3	NA	TGTGCCAGCAGCCTAGCGGGGCCCGCCACAGATACGCAGTATTTT	CASSLAGPATDTQYF
TRBD1	TRBV6-1	14	TRBJ1-5	few	TGTGCCAGCAGCCCCCGAGACAGGGGGTGGCCCCAGCATTTT	CASSPRDRGWPQHF
TRBD2	TRBV3-1	14	TRBJ2-1	few	TGTGCCAGCAGACCGGGCGGGGGGGTTAATGAGCAGTTCTTC	CASRPGGGVNEQFF
TRBD1	TRBV28	14	TRBJ1-1	many	TGTGCCAGCAGCAGGGACAGGGTAGTCACTGAAGCTTTCTTT	CASSRDRVVTEAFF
NA	TRBV3-1	16	TRBJ1-2	few	TGTGCCAGCAGCCAAGATAGGCTGACTTCTAACTATGGCTACACCTTC	CASSQDRLTSNYGYTF
NA	TRBV19	14	TRBJ1-1	NA	TGTGCCAGTAGTATGGATGACATGAACACTGAAGCTTTCTTT	CASSMDDMNTEAFF
NA	TRBV7-2	13	TRBJ2-7	many	TGTGCCAGCAGCTTACCGGGGGCTCACGAGCAGTACTTC	CASSLPGAHEQYF
TRBD2	TRBV4-3	15	TRBJ2-1	few	TGCGCCAGCAGCCAGAGCGGGAGGAGTCTAAGTGAGCAGTTCTTC	CASSQSGRSLSEQFF
NA	TRBV10-3	13	TRBJ1-1	NA	TGTGCCAACCCGACGGGCGGAAGAGGGGAAGCTTTCTTT	CANPTGGRGEAFF
TRBD1	TRBV6-2/TRBV6-3	14	TRBJ2-2	NA	TGTGCCAGCAGAAGGACAGGTCGCACCGGGGAGCTGTTTTTT	CASRRTGRTGELFF
TRBD2	TRBV5-4	15	TRBJ2-5	NA	TGTGCCAGCAGCTTGAGCGGGGGGGCCCAAGAGACCCAGTACTTC	CASSLSGGAQETQYF
TRBD2	TRBV29-1	15	TRBJ2-1	NA	TGCAGCGTTGAGGGATCTAGCGGAAGCTACAATGAGCAGTTCTTC	CSVEGSSGSYNEQFF
TRBD1	TRBV6-5	15	TRBJ1-2	NA	TGTGCCAGCAGTCGCCACGGACAGGGGAACTATGGCTACACCTTC	CASSRHGQGNYGYTF
NA	TRBV5-4	16	TRBJ1-6	NA	TGTGCCAGCAGCGAGCAGGGACCCTACTATAATTCACCCCTCCACTTT	CASSEQGPYYNSPLHF
TRBD1	TRBV28	17	TRBJ1-5	few	TGTGCCAGCACCTTTAGGGACAGGGGGCGTATCAATCAGCCCCAGCATTTT	CASTFRDRGRINQPQHF
NA	TRBV7-3	14	TRBJ2-3	many	TGTGCCAGCAGCTTCCGACAGACCACAGATACGCAGTATTTT	CASSFRQTTDTQYF
TRBD2	TRBV6-1	15	TRBJ2-3	NA	TGTGCCAGCAGGAGAGCGGGGGAGATCACAGATACGCAGTATTTT	CASRRAGEITDTQYF
NA	TRBV25-1	16	TRBJ2-2	many	TGTGCCAGCAGTGATTCGGCAGGAGAGAACACCGGGGAGCTGTTTTTT	CASSDSAGENTGELFF
NA	TRBV28	16	TRBJ1-5	few	TGTGCCATCACCCGGGACATCCCTTTTAGCAATCAGCCCCAGCATTTT	CAITRDIPFSNQPQHF
NA	TRBV7-6	14	TRBJ1-1	once	TGTGCCAGCAGCTTTTCTCCTATGGTCACTGAAGTTTTCTTT	CASSFSPMVTEVFF
NA	TRBV12-3/TRBV12-4	14	TRBJ2-5	many	TGTGCCAGCACCACCGGGCGGAGGGTAGAGACCCAGTACTTC	CASTTGRRVETQYF
NA	TRBV20-1	10	TRBJ2-1	NA	TGCAGTGCTAGACTGGGGGAGTTGTTCTTC	CSARLGELFF
NA	TRBV6-1	13	TRBJ2-1	many	TGTGCCAGCGGGCAGGAGACCTACAATGAGCAGTTCTTC	CASGQETYNEQFF
NA	TRBV28	14	TRBJ1-4	NA	TGTGCCAGCAGAGACCCCGTAACTAATGAAAAACTGTTTTTT	CASRDPVTNEKLFF
TRBD2	TRBV6-2/TRBV6-3	14	TRBJ2-1	NA	TGTGCCAGCTCACCCAGCGGGGGCTTCTATGAGCAGTTCTTC	CASSPSGGFYEQFF